This T cell receptor beta chain was obtained from a study of cytomegalovirus exposure and HLA in healthy donors. Whole-study context: Findings of an earlier analysis included 117 million unique TCR beta sequences from roughly 180 million T cells.

Note on this clone: Its antigen is unidentified.

Study conclusions and caveats: The HLA-A and HLA-B alleles of most subjects were reportedly predicted accurately from TCR beta sequences. Reportedly, a later analysis found an Asian-associated ancestry cluster had fewer N-insertions than the approximately 700-donor mean.

Donors counted as nominally healthy when sampled, yet unrecorded immune exposures were likely. Trimming took 0 bases from V and 4 from J, leaving 5 bases between them. CDR3 size: 13 residues. CDR1 is SGHRS, CDR2 YFSETQ, per germline. Vbeta (60) and Jbeta (13) primers were used in the PCR. Libraries were prepared by immunoSEQ multiplex PCR; TCRdb keeps only in-frame clonotypes and omits some of them. The table lists around 140,000 clones, 70% of them singletons. Specimen: PBMCs. The clonotype was recovered from a woman aged 55-69 years in good health and CMV-seropositive. The chain recombines TRBV5-1 with TRBJ2-1; D is unclear. The CDR3 sequence is CASSLGPYNEQFF. For the CDR3, the DNA is TGCGCCAGCAGCTTGGGGCCATACAATGAGCAGTTCTTC.